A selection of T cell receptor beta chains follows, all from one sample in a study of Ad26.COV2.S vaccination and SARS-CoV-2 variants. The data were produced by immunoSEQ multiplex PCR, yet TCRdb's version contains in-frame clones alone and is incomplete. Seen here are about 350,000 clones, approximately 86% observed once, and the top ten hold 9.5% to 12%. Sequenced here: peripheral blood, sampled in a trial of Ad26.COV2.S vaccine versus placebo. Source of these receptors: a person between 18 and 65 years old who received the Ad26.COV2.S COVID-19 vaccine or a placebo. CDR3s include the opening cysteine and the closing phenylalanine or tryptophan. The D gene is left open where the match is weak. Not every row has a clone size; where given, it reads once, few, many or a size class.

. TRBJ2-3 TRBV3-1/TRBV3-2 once TGTGCCAGCAGCCCGACCCAGGGGAACAGTGATACGCAGTATTTT CASSPTQGNSDTQYF
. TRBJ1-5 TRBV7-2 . TGTGCCAGCAGCCCCGGGGCGGGCAATCAGCCCCAGCATTTT CASSPGAGNQPQHF
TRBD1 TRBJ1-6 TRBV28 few TGTGCCAGCAGCCCGAGCACCGGGACAGGGGATTCACCCCTCCACTTT CASSPSTGTGDSPLHF
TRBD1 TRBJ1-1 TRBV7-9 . TGTGCCAGCGGATTAGACAGGGGGCCGGGTGAAGCTTTCTTT CASGLDRGPGEAFF
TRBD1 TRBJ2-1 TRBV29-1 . TGCAGCGTTGAAGAATGGACAGGTCCATACAATGAGCAGTTCTTC CSVEEWTGPYNEQFF
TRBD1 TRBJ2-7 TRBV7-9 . TGTGCCAGCAGCTTAGTCGGTAGGGGGCGGAATACCTACGAGCAGTACTTC CASSLVGRGRNTYEQYF
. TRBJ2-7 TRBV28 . TGTGCCAGCGGGATTAGCACAGACTACGAGCAGTACTTC CASGISTDYEQYF
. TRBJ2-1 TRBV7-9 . TGTGCCAGCAGCTTACGGGACCGGAGCTCCTACAATGAGCAGTTCTTC CASSLRDRSSYNEQFF
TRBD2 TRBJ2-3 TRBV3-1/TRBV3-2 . TGTGCCAGCAGCCAAGGCGGGAGGCTGGCCGATACGCAGTATTTT CASSQGGRLADTQYF
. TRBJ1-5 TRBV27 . TGTGCCAGCAGTTTTAGCCAGGGCGGCAATCAGCCCCAGCATTTT CASSFSQGGNQPQHF
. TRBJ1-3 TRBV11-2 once TGTGCCAGCAGCTTACGGCAGACTGGAAACACCATATATTTT CASSLRQTGNTIYF
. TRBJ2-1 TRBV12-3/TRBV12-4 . TGTGCCAGCAGCGCCGGTACTTATGAGCAGTTCTTC CASSAGTYEQFF
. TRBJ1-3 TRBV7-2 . TGTGCCAGCAGCTTACAAGGAGGCTCTGGAAACACCATATATTTT CASSLQGGSGNTIYF
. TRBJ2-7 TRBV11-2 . TGTGCCAGCAGTCCAGGGGTGGTCGACGAGCAGTACTTC CASSPGVVDEQYF
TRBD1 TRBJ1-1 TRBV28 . TGTGCCAGCAGTTTGGCAGGGGGTCGGACTGAAGCTTTCTTT CASSLAGGRTEAFF
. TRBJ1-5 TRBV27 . TGTGCCAGCAGTTTGACAGGCAGCAATCAGCCCCAGCATTTT CASSLTGSNQPQHF
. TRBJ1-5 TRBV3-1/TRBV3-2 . TGTGCCAGCAGCCAAGGGGGTAGCAATCAGCCCCAGCATTTT CASSQGGSNQPQHF
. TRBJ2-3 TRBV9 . TGTGCCAGCAGCGTAGTAGGTAGCTTGAGCACAGATACGCAGTATTTT CASSVVGSLSTDTQYF
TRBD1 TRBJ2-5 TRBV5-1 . TGCGCCAGCCCCCAGTCCGGGACAGGGGAAGAGACCCAGTACTTC CASPQSGTGEETQYF
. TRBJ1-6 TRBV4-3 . TGCGCCAGCAGCCAAGATCTTGGACTCTCCTATAATTCACCCCTCCACTTT CASSQDLGLSYNSPLHF
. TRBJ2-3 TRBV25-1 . TGTGCCAGCAGGAGGGGGGGCACAGATACGCAGTATTTT CASRRGGTDTQYF
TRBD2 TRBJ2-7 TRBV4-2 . TGTGCCAGCAGCCAAGAAGTTGCGGGGGTAGCCTACGAGCAGTACTTC CASSQEVAGVAYEQYF
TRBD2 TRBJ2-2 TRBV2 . TGTGCCAGCCCGGGGGGGGCCAACACCGGGGAGCTGTTTTTT CASPGGANTGELFF
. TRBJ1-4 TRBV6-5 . TGTGCCAGCAGTTACTTACGGAATGAAAAACTGTTTTTT CASSYLRNEKLFF
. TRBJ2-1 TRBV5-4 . TGTGCCAGCAGCTTGGTCTTGACAGCAGATAACAATGAGCAGTTCTTC CASSLVLTADNNEQFF
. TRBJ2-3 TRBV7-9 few TGTGCCAGCAGTCCCACCGATACGCAGTATTTT CASSPTDTQYF
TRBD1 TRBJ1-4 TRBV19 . TGTGCCAGTAGTGCCTGGGACAGTAATGAAAAACTGTTTTTT CASSAWDSNEKLFF
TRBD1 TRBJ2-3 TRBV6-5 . TGTGCCAGCAACCAAGGACAGGGAAGGGCGCAGTATTTT CASNQGQGRAQYF
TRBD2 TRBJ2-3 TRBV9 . TGTGCCAGCAGCCCTAGCTATGGGACTAGCGGCCTCACAGATACGCAGTATTTT CASSPSYGTSGLTDTQYF